This entry describes one T cell receptor (beta chain). CD8 cells regarded as naive lacked CD45RO, were positively chosen for CCR7, and omitted terminally differentiated effector memory CD45RA+ cells. V lost 5 bases and J lost 4, with 19 bases in between. The CDR3 loop spans 16 amino acids. CDR1 and CDR2 from the germline V gene are MDHEN and SYDVKM. The data stem from a study of shared clonotypes between healthy human individuals. The assay was immunoSEQ multiplex PCR, and TCRdb's table has in-frame clones only and misses some. The sample consists of about 2 million clones, about 94% of them appearing once.

This TCR came from a man younger than 35 in good health. The V gene is TRBV28, the J gene TRBJ2-3; D unresolved. The sequenced sample consisted of naive CD8+ T cells sorted from blood. CDR3 sequence reads: CASSPPGGRTADTQYF. The CDR3 nucleotides read TGTGCCAGCAGTCCCCCCGGCGGTCGCACTGCAGATACGCAGTATTTT.